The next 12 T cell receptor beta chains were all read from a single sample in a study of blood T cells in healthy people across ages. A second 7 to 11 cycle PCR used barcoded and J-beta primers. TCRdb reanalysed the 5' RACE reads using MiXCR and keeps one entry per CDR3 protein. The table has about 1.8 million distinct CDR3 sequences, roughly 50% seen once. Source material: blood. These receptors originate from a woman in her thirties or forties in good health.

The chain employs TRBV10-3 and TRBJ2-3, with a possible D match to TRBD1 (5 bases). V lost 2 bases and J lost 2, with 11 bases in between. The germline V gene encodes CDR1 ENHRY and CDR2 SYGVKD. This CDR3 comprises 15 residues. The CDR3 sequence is CAISETPGATDTQYF. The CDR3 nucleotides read TGTGCCATCAGTGAGACACCTGGGGCCACAGATACGCAGTATTTT.

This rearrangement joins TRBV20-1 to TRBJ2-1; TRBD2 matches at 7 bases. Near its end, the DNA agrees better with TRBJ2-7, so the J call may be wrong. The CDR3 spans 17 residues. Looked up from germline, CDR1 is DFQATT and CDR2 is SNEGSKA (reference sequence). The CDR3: CSARSSPLAGSYNEQYF. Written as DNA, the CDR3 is TGCAGTGCTAGATCCTCACCATTAGCGGGCTCCTACAATGAGCAGTACTTC.

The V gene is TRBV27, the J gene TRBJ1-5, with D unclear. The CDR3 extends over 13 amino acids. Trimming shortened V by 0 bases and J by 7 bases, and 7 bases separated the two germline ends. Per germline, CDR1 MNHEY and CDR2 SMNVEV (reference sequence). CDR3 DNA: TGTGCCAGCAGTTTATCATTGAGCCAGCCCCAGCATTTT. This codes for CASSLSLSQPQHF.

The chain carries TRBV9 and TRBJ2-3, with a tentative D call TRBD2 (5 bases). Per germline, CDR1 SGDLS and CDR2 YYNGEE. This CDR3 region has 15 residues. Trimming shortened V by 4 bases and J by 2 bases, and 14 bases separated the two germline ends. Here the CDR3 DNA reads TGTGCCAGCAGCCCGGACTCCATTTACACAGATACGCAGTATTTT. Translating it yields CASSPDSIYTDTQYF.

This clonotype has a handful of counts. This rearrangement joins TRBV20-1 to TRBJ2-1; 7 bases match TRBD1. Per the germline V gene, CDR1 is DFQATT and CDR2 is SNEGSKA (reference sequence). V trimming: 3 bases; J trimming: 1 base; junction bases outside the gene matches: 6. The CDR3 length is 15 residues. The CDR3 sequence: CSASPGDSSYNEQFF. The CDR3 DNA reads TGCAGTGCTAGCCCAGGGGACAGTTCCTACAATGAGCAGTTCTTC.

CDR3 in amino acids: CASSRDYNTDTQYF. CDR3 nucleotide sequence: TGCGCCAGCAGCCGGGACTACAACACAGATACGCAGTATTTT. J is TRBJ2-3 and V is TRBV5-1, with 7 bases aligning to TRBD2. With 4 bases clipped from V and 2 bases from J, the junction kept 4 bases outside the gene matches. Germline-derived CDR1 and CDR2 are SGHRS and YFSETQ. The length of the CDR3 is 14 residues.

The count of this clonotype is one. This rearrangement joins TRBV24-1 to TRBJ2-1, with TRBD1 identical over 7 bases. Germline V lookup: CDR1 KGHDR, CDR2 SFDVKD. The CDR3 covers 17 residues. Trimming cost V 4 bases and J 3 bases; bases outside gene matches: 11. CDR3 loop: CATSDRGSPPIYNEQFF. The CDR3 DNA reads TGTGCCACCAGTGACAGGGGGTCTCCCCCGATCTACAATGAGCAGTTCTTC.

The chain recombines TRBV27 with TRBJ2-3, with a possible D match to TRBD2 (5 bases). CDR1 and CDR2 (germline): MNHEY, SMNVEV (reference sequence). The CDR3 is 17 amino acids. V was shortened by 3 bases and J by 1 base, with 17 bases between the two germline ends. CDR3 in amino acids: CASSFLRGRVGTDTQYF. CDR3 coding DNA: TGTGCCAGCAGTTTTTTACGGGGAAGGGTCGGCACAGATACGCAGTATTTT.

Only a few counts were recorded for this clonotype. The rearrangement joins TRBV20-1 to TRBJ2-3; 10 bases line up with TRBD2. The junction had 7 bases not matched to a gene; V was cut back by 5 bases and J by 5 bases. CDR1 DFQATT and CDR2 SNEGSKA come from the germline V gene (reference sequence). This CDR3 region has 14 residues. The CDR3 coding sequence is TGCAGTGCTTCCCAGCGGGGGGGCCTAGATACGCAGTATTTT. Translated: CSASQRGGLDTQYF.

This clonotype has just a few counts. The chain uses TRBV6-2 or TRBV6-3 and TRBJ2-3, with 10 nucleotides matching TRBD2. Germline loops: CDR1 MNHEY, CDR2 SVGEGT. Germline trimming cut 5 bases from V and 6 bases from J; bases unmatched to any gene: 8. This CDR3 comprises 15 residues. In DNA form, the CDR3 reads TGTGCCAGCAGTCGCAGGACTAGCGGACCTGATACGCAGTATTTT. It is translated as CASSRRTSGPDTQYF.

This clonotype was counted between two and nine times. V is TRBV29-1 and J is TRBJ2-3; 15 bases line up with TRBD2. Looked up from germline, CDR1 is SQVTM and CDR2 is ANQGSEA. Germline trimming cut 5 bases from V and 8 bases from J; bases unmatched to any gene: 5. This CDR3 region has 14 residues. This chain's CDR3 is CSVPGLAGGGTQYF. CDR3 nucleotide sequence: TGCAGCGTTCCGGGACTAGCGGGGGGTGGTACGCAGTATTTT.

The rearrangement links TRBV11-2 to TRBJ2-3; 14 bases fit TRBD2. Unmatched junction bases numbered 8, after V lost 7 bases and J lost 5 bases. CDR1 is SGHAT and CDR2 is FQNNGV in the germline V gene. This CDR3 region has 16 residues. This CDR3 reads CASNPTSGGGIDTQYF. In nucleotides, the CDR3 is TGTGCCAGCAACCCGACTAGCGGGGGGGGCATAGATACGCAGTATTTT.